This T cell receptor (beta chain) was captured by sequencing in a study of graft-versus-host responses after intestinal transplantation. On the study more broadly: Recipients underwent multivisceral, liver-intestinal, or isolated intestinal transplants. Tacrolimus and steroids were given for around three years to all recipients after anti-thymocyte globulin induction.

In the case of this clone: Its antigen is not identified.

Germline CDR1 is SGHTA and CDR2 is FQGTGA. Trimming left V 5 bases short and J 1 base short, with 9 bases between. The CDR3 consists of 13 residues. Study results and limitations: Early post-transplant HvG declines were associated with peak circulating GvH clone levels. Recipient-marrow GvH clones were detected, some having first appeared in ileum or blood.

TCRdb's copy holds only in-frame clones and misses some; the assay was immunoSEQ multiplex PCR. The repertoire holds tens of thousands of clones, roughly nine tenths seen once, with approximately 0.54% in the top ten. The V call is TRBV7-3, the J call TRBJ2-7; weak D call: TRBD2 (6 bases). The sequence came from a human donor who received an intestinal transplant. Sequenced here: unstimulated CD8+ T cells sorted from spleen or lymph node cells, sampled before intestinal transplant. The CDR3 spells CASSPGDSYEQYF. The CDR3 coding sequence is TGTGCCAGCAGCCCGGGAGATTCCTACGAGCAGTACTTC.